The rows below give T cell receptor beta chains drawn from one sample of a study of cytomegalovirus exposure and HLA in healthy donors. Here immunoSEQ multiplex PCR was the method, and the copy in TCRdb shows in-frame clones only, minus some. The sample has some 140,000 clones; about 86% are singletons. The specimen was PBMCs. These TCRs come from a human donor in good health. CDR3s include the opening cysteine and the closing phenylalanine or tryptophan. The D gene is left open where the match is weak. The listing skips clone size in some rows; elsewhere it reads once, few, many or a size class.

V gene	D gene	J gene	clone size	CDR3 protein	CDR3 DNA
TRBV9	-	TRBJ1-6	-	CASSVRPLGGGYNSPLHF	TGTGCCAGCAGCGTAAGACCCCTCGGGGGGGGCTATAATTCACCCCTCCACTTT
TRBV15	-	TRBJ2-1	-	CATAVSFNEQFF	TGTGCCACCGCAGTATCTTTCAATGAGCAGTTCTTC
TRBV29-1	TRBD1	TRBJ2-2	-	CSAGTANTGELFF	TGCAGCGCCGGGACAGCGAACACCGGGGAGCTGTTTTTT
TRBV30	-	TRBJ2-6	-	CASARAGANVLTF	TGTGCCTCCGCCCGGGCTGGGGCCAACGTCCTGACTTTC
TRBV9	TRBD1	TRBJ1-1	-	CASSAGTGGTEAFF	TGTGCCAGCAGCGCCGGGACAGGGGGCACTGAAGCTTTCTTT
TRBV9	TRBD2	TRBJ2-1	-	CASSVGGGGTSYNEQFF	TGTGCCAGCAGCGTAGGAGGCGGGGGGACCTCCTACAATGAGCAGTTCTTC
TRBV28	-	TRBJ1-3	-	CASKGDTSGNTIYF	TGTGCCAGCAAGGGGGACACTTCTGGAAACACCATATATTTT
TRBV6-4	TRBD2	TRBJ2-3	-	CASSEGLAGGRDTQYF	TGTGCCAGCAGCGAAGGACTAGCGGGGGGGCGAGATACGCAGTATTTT
TRBV4-1	-	TRBJ2-1	-	CASSQPRLASNEQFF	TGCGCCAGCAGCCAACCGAGGCTAGCTTCAAATGAGCAGTTCTTC
TRBV28	-	TRBJ1-3	-	CASSQPGDTIYF	TGTGCCAGCAGCCAACCGGGGGACACCATATATTTT
TRBV7-9	TRBD1	TRBJ2-7	-	CASSSQTGTGSYEQYF	TGTGCCAGCAGCTCGCAAACCGGGACAGGGTCGTACGAGCAGTACTTC
TRBV30	-	TRBJ1-2	-	CAWSAGLYYGYTF	TGTGCCTGGAGTGCGGGTCTTTACTATGGCTACACCTTC
TRBV5-6	TRBD1	TRBJ1-1	-	CASSWRQGDNTEAFF	TGTGCCAGCAGCTGGCGGCAGGGGGATAACACTGAAGCTTTCTTT
TRBV7-3	-	TRBJ2-3	-	CASRAPGTDTQYF	TGTGCCAGCAGGGCCCCCGGCACAGATACGCAGTATTTT
TRBV6-4	-	TRBJ2-3	-	CASSDSGGRVDTQYF	TGTGCCAGCAGTGACTCCGGGGGGCGGGTAGATACGCAGTATTTT
TRBV2	-	TRBJ1-5	few	CASQDRDTDQPQHF	TGTGCCAGCCAAGACCGGGACACCGATCAGCCCCAGCATTTT
TRBV2	TRBD1	TRBJ2-7	-	CASSVGQGPYEQYF	TGTGCCAGCAGTGTGGGACAGGGCCCCTACGAGCAGTACTTC
TRBV28	TRBD1	TRBJ2-7	-	CASSLGQGIFYEQYF	TGTGCCAGCAGTTTAGGACAGGGGATCTTCTACGAGCAGTACTTC
TRBV7-8	-	TRBJ2-4	-	CASSPPSGLAKNIQYF	TGTGCCAGCAGCCCCCCCAGCGGCCTAGCCAAAAACATTCAGTACTTC
TRBV7-8	-	TRBJ2-2	-	CASSLRDRLNTGELFF	TGTGCCAGCAGCCTAAGAGACAGGCTCAACACCGGGGAGCTGTTTTTT
TRBV9	-	TRBJ1-2	-	CASSVARGAIYGYTF	TGTGCCAGCAGCGTCGCCCGGGGGGCGATCTATGGCTACACCTTC
TRBV4-1	TRBD2	TRBJ2-7	-	CASSQIAGSSYEQYF	TGCGCCAGCAGCCAAATAGCGGGAAGCTCCTACGAGCAGTACTTC
TRBV15	TRBD1	TRBJ2-7	once	CATSRDLPTFDRGYEQYF	TGTGCCACCAGCAGAGATCTACCCACCTTCGACAGGGGCTACGAGCAGTACTTC
TRBV7-2	-	TRBJ1-1	-	CASSFRLGNTEAFF	TGTGCCAGCAGCTTCCGACTGGGGAACACTGAAGCTTTCTTT
TRBV4-1	-	TRBJ1-2	-	CASSQGGELTNYGYTF	TGCGCCAGCAGCCAAGGAGGAGAGCTGACTAACTATGGCTACACCTTC
TRBV5-4	-	TRBJ2-1	-	CATRDITYNEQFF	TGTGCCACCCGGGACATCACCTACAATGAGCAGTTCTTC
TRBV14	-	TRBJ2-5	-	CASSQGAGELETQYF	TGTGCCAGCAGCCAAGGGGCAGGGGAGTTAGAGACCCAGTACTTC
TRBV5-1	-	TRBJ2-1	-	CASSWDDRYNEQFF	TGCGCCAGCAGCTGGGACGACAGGTACAATGAGCAGTTCTTC
TRBV7-9	TRBD2	TRBJ2-7	once	CASRLGGSGNEQYF	TGTGCCAGCCGCTTGGGCGGGAGCGGTAACGAGCAGTACTTC
TRBV9	-	TRBJ2-5	once	CASSVGGGRVETQYF	TGTGCCAGCAGCGTAGGGGGGGGGCGCGTGGAGACCCAGTACTTC
TRBV5-1	TRBD1	TRBJ2-7	-	CASRTTGASSYEQYF	TGCGCCAGCAGAACTACAGGGGCGAGCTCCTACGAGCAGTACTTC
TRBV20-1	-	TRBJ1-2	-	CSANTNYGYTF	TGCAGTGCTAATACTAACTATGGCTACACCTTC
TRBV27	TRBD2	TRBJ2-7	-	CASSLASGRFYEQYF	TGTGCCAGCAGTTTGGCTAGCGGGAGGTTCTACGAGCAGTACTTC
TRBV30	TRBD1	TRBJ2-1	-	CAWSISRTGTYNEQFF	TGTGCCTGGAGTATTAGTAGGACAGGGACCTACAATGAGCAGTTCTTC
TRBV25-1	TRBD1	TRBJ1-1	-	CASSSDRGVTEAFF	TGTGCCAGCAGTTCGGACAGGGGGGTCACTGAAGCTTTCTTT
TRBV29-1	-	TRBJ1-1	-	CSVDRDTFEAFF	TGCAGCGTTGATCGGGACACTTTTGAAGCTTTCTTT
TRBV10-1	TRBD1	TRBJ2-1	-	CASSLRTGGYNEQFF	TGCGCCAGCAGCCTCCGGACAGGGGGCTACAATGAGCAGTTCTTC
TRBV6-1	TRBD1	TRBJ2-7	many	CASSRQGYTYEQYF	TGTGCCAGCAGTCGACAGGGTTATACCTACGAGCAGTACTTC
TRBV9	TRBD2	TRBJ2-2	-	CASSTGGIGELFF	TGTGCCAGCAGCACGGGAGGCATTGGGGAGCTGTTTTTT
TRBV2	TRBD1	TRBJ1-2	-	CARRSAKTGAGGGYTF	TGTGCCAGGCGATCCGCTAAGACAGGGGCGGGAGGGGGCTACACCTTC
TRBV9	TRBD2	TRBJ2-3	-	CASSVSSGSSDTQYF	TGTGCCAGCAGCGTTTCTAGCGGGAGTTCAGATACGCAGTATTTT
TRBV4-1	-	TRBJ1-3	-	CASSQGGSGPAGNTIYF	TGCGCCAGCAGCCAGGGGGGGTCAGGGCCAGCTGGAAACACCATATATTTT